This T cell receptor beta chain was captured in a study of blood T cells in healthy people across ages. The use of a sample-barcoded 5' primer and a J-beta primer mix characterized a second PCR of about 6 to 11 cycles. Each CDR3 protein is one row after TCRdb ran MiXCR on the 5' RACE reads. The profile covers roughly 800,000 distinct CDR3 sequences, with approximately 25% appearing a single time and under 10% taken by the ten largest. V lost 4 bases to trimming and J lost 4 bases, with 18 bases between them. This CDR3 spans 15 amino acids. CDR1 is SQVTM and CDR2 is ANQGSEA in the germline V gene. These data were likewise used in another study, on T cells of mothers and their children.

Sequencing was carried out using blood. This TCR derives from a boy aged 5-17 years in good health. The chain combines TRBV29-1 with TRBJ2-3; perhaps D is TRBD1 or TRBD2 (6 bases each). CDR3 residues: CSVVPVGGRADTQYF. The CDR3 nucleotides read TGCAGCGTTGTGCCCGTAGGGGGGCGAGCAGATACGCAGTATTTT.